Shown below are 27 T cell receptor beta chains from a single sample sequenced in a study of beta chain features in type 1 diabetes. Of the isolated RNA, all was reverse transcribed, and so the sequenced material was expressed TCRB transcripts. TCRdb keeps only in-frame clones here, not all; method: immunoSEQ multiplex PCR. Among 850,000 to 900,000 clones, about a sixth were seen once, and the ten largest hold 0.02% to 0.025%. The specimen was naive CD4+ T cells from blood. These receptor sequences come from a woman aged 18 to 35 in good health.

The V and J genes are TRBV18 and TRBJ1-1; a possible D gene is TRBD1 (6 bases). CDR1 is KGHSH and CDR2 is LQKENI in the germline V gene. CDR3 length equals 12 residues. Trimming cost V 2 bases and J 8 bases, with 9 bases left between them. CDR3 sequence: CASSPNDREAFF. The CDR3 nucleotides read TGTGCCAGCTCACCAAATGACAGGGAAGCTTTCTTT.

V and J are TRBV7-2 and TRBJ1-1; possible D gene TRBD1, 6 bases. CDR1 SGHTA and CDR2 FQGNSA come from the germline V gene. This CDR3 spans 15 amino acids. V shed 3 bases and J shed 5 bases, with 16 bases lying between them. The chain's CDR3 is CASSFSQGSGTEAFF. In DNA form, the CDR3 reads TGTGCCAGCAGCTTTAGTCAGGGGAGTGGGACTGAAGCTTTCTTT.

This clone was observed a handful of times. The chain uses TRBV9 and TRBJ2-1; either TRBD1 or TRBD2 may supply D (5 bases each). Germline CDR1 SGDLS, CDR2 YYNGEE. There are 16 residues in the CDR3. V lost 0 bases to trimming and J lost 9 bases, with 19 bases between them. CDR3 DNA: TGTGCCAGCAGCGTAGACCTGGGACCCGGAGCGCTTGAGCAGTTCTTC. Protein product: CASSVDLGPGALEQFF.

This rearrangement joins TRBV6-6 to TRBJ2-7; 7 nucleotides line up with TRBD2. The CDR3 spans 16 residues. The germline V gene encodes CDR1 MNHNY and CDR2 SVGAGI (reference sequence). J gave up 5 bases and V 0 bases, and 10 bases lay outside the gene matches. CDR3 bases: TGTGCCAGCAGTTACTCGTGGCGGGCCCGGGGGGACGAGCAGTACTTC. Its translation: CASSYSWRARGDEQYF.

The V call is TRBV18, the J call TRBJ2-2; 10 positions agree with TRBD2. The CDR3 spans 16 residues. Germline assignment: CDR1 KGHSH and CDR2 LQKENI. The V gene end was trimmed by 3 bases and the J gene end by 1 base; junction bases not matched to a gene: 2. The CDR3 is CASSPPSGGNTGELFF. The CDR3 nucleotides read TGTGCCAGCTCACCCCCTAGCGGGGGGAACACCGGGGAGCTGTTTTTT.

This rearrangement joins TRBV19 to TRBJ1-2; D perhaps matches TRBD1 (5 bases). Per germline, CDR1 LNHDA and CDR2 SQIVND (reference sequence). The CDR3 contains 13 residues. The V and J ends lost 8 bases and 1 base respectively, with 11 bases between them. Here the CDR3 reads CASHKDSNYGYTF. The DNA of the CDR3 is TGTGCCAGTCATAAAGACAGTAACTATGGCTACACCTTC.

The chain uses TRBV6-1 and TRBJ2-4; 12 nucleotides align to TRBD2. Germline CDR1 MNHNS, CDR2 SASEGT. The CDR3 has 13 amino acids. Trimming took 8 bases from V and 8 from J; bases not matched to a gene: 4. The chain's CDR3 is CASQTSGSYIQYF. CDR3 bases: TGTGCCAGCCAGACTAGCGGGAGTTACATTCAGTACTTC.

The chain is built from TRBV4-2 and TRBJ2-1, with D possibly TRBD2 on 6 matching bases. The CDR3 is 17 amino acids. CDR1 LGHNA and CDR2 YNFKEQ come from the germline V gene. Trimming took 4 bases from V and 7 from J, leaving 23 bases between them. The DNA of the CDR3 is TGTGCCAGCAGCCCCAGACTAGACGCACTCGGTTTTAATGAGCAGTTCTTC. Translation: CASSPRLDALGFNEQFF.

This clone was counted between two and nine times. The chain combines TRBV5-1 with TRBJ2-1, with 12 bases fitting TRBD2. V was pared by 4 bases and J by 9 bases, with 8 bases of the junction left unmatched. CDR1 and CDR2 from the germline V gene are SGHRS and YFSETQ. The CDR3 has 15 amino acids. The CDR3 region is CASSTRLAGVSEQFF. The DNA for the CDR3 is TGCGCCAGCAGCACGCGACTAGCGGGAGTTAGTGAGCAGTTCTTC.

The rearrangement joins TRBV28 to TRBJ2-7; 8 bases agree with TRBD1. In germline, CDR1 is MDHEN, CDR2 SYDVKM. Trimming took 2 bases from V and 2 from J; bases not matched to a gene: 5. CDR3 length equals 15 residues. The chain's CDR3 is CASSLDRGYAYEQYF. CDR3 bases: TGTGCCAGCAGTTTAGACAGGGGATATGCCTACGAGCAGTACTTC.

CDR3 nucleotide sequence: TGTGCCAGCAGCACAATTTCCAACTACGAGCAGTACTTC. Translating gives CASSTISNYEQYF. The chain uses TRBV2 and TRBJ2-7, with D unclear. Germline-derived CDR1 and CDR2 are SNHLY and FYNNEI. V was clipped by 6 bases and J by 3 bases, with 12 bases between them. The CDR3 loop spans 13 amino acids. Drawing the rest from reference TRBV2 and TRBJ2-7, the complete variable domain is EPEVTQTPSHQVTQMGQEVILRCVPISNHLYFYWYRQILGQKVEFLVSFYNNEISEKSEIFDDQFSVERPDGSNFTLKIRSTKLEDSAMYFCASSTISNYEQYFGPGTRLTVT.

In its sample, this clone was seen once. This chain connects TRBV9 to TRBJ2-1; D is perhaps TRBD1 or TRBD2 (5 bases each). The CDR3 is 17 amino acids. Germline V CDR1 and CDR2: SGDLS, YYNGEE. Deletions cut 3 bases from V and 3 bases from J, with 19 bases between. The CDR3 DNA reads as TGTGCCAGCAGCGGAGGAGTCTCGTGGGACCTCTACAATGAGCAGTTCTTC. Protein: CASSGGVSWDLYNEQFF.

J is TRBJ2-7 and V is TRBV28, with unresolved D. The germline gives CDR1 MDHEN, CDR2 SYDVKM. The CDR3 runs 14 residues. V was pared by 2 bases and J by 4 bases, with 12 bases between. CDR3 protein: CASSLDLGLYEQYF. The CDR3 DNA reads TGTGCCAGCAGTTTAGATCTTGGGTTGTACGAGCAGTACTTC.

V gene TRBV2 combines with J gene TRBJ2-2; the D is unclear. The CDR3 length is 14 residues. V lost 6 bases and J 1 base, leaving 9 bases between the germline ends. Germline CDR1 and CDR2: SNHLY and FYNNEI. The CDR3 region is CASRKQRNTGELFF. CDR3 in DNA: TGTGCCAGCAGGAAACAGAGGAACACCGGGGAGCTGTTTTTT.

This clone has a handful of counts. The chain joins TRBV4-3 to TRBJ2-3; D might be TRBD2 (6 bases). Trimming shortened V by 0 bases and J by 3 bases, and 16 bases separated the two germline ends. Per germline, CDR1 LGHNA and CDR2 YSLEER. The CDR3 totals 17 residues. The CDR3 sequence is CASSQDMGGVFTDTQYF. In DNA form, the CDR3 reads TGCGCCAGCAGCCAAGATATGGGGGGAGTTTTTACAGATACGCAGTATTTT.

The chain has TRBV5-1 and TRBJ1-2; D unresolved. Germline loops: CDR1 SGHRS, CDR2 YFSETQ. The CDR3 is made up of 15 amino acids. Trimming removed 2 bases at V and 3 bases at J, with 14 bases between. For the CDR3, the DNA is TGCGCCAGCAGCTTCGGCGGGGTTGTTGACTATGGCTACACCTTC. As protein: CASSFGGVVDYGYTF.

The chain recombines TRBV6-1 with TRBJ1-1; D unresolved. Germline CDR1 MNHNS, CDR2 SASEGT. V was trimmed by 6 bases and J by 1 base, leaving 9 bases between them. The CDR3 totals 13 residues. CDR3 region: CASRLRRNTEAFF. Written as DNA, the CDR3 is TGTGCCAGCAGGCTGAGACGGAACACTGAAGCTTTCTTT.

This rearrangement joins TRBV10-3 to TRBJ1-2, with 7 bases identical to TRBD1. Germline assignment: CDR1 ENHRY and CDR2 SYGVKD. The CDR3 sequence is 16 residues long. The J segment lost 3 bases and the V segment lost 1 base, leaving 8 bases of the junction unmatched. The CDR3 loop reads CAISEFLGTDYYGYTF. The CDR3 nucleotides read TGTGCCATCAGTGAGTTTCTTGGGACAGATTACTATGGCTACACCTTC.

This clone was detected only once. The chain is built from TRBV6-5 and TRBJ1-5; perhaps TRBD1 as D (5 bases). CDR1 and CDR2 from the germline V gene are MNHEY and SVGAGI. The CDR3 consists of 14 residues. The V end was cut by 8 bases, the J end by 4 bases, with 15 bases between. This CDR3 is CASSPGRNNQPQHF. The CDR3, as DNA: TGTGCCAGCTCCCCAGGGCGGAATAATCAGCCCCAGCATTTT.

The V gene is TRBV28, the J gene TRBJ2-7; D might be TRBD2 (6 bases). With 7 bases removed from V and 4 bases from J, the gap between germline ends came to 17 bases. Germline-derived CDR1 and CDR2 are MDHEN and SYDVKM. The CDR3 has 14 residues. CDR3 amino acids: CASTEGGTVYEQYF. The CDR3 nucleotides read TGTGCCAGCACGGAGGGAGGAACCGTTTACGAGCAGTACTTC.

This clone was counted a few times. The chain uses TRBV28 and TRBJ2-3; D remains ambiguous. The germline gives CDR1 MDHEN, CDR2 SYDVKM. This CDR3 has 11 residues. The V end lost 4 bases, the J end lost 7 bases, and 6 bases lay between the germline ends. This chain's CDR3 is CASSSGYTQYF. Written as DNA, the CDR3 is TGTGCCAGCAGTTCCGGCTATACGCAGTATTTT. The variable domain in full, with the rest retrieved from reference TRBV28 and TRBJ2-3, is DVKVTQSSRYLVKRTGEKVFLECVQDMDHENMFWYRQDPGLGLRLIYFSYDVKMKEKGDIPEGYSVSREKKERFSLILESASTNQTSMYLCASSSGYTQYFGPGTRLTVL.

The chain is built from TRBV29-1 and TRBJ2-5; D is unresolved. The germline CDR1 and CDR2 sequences are SQVTM and ANQGSEA. The CDR3 is made up of 12 amino acids. Trimming removed 6 bases from V and 5 bases from J, with 13 bases in between. The CDR3 nucleotides are TGCAGCGTGTTGGGTTCACGGGAGACCCAGTACTTC. Amino acids: CSVLGSRETQYF.

This clone was seen just once. The identical CDR3 is also encoded by other nucleotide sequences in the sample. The rearrangement joins TRBV6-5 to TRBJ1-1, with D unclear. Trimming shortened V by 0 bases and J by 1 base, and 3 bases separated the two germline ends. This CDR3 region has 13 residues. The germline gives CDR1 MNHEY, CDR2 SVGAGI. CDR3 in DNA: TGTGCCAGCAGTTACTCTAGGAACACTGAAGCTTTCTTT. Amino acid sequence: CASSYSRNTEAFF.

This chain connects TRBV6-5 to TRBJ2-7; D might be TRBD1 or TRBD2, each matching 5 bases. The germline V and J ends were trimmed by 5 bases and 7 bases, with 12 bases remaining between them. The CDR3 totals 12 residues. Germline loops: CDR1 MNHEY, CDR2 SVGAGI. The CDR3 is CASSTNWGEQYF. The CDR3 DNA follows: TGTGCCAGCAGTACTAACTGGGGGGAGCAGTACTTC.

The rearrangement links TRBV10-2 to TRBJ2-5; D is possibly TRBD1 (6 bases). CDR3 size: 16 residues. The germline gives CDR1 WSHSY, CDR2 SAAADI. Trimming pared 3 bases from V and 1 base from J, leaving 15 bases between. The CDR3: CASSDRTASAQETQYF. The CDR3 DNA is TGCGCCAGCAGTGATCGGACAGCGAGTGCCCAAGAGACCCAGTACTTC.

In its sample, this clone was seen a few times. This chain connects TRBV15 to TRBJ1-4; TRBD1 aligns across 7 bases. The germline gives CDR1 LNHNV, CDR2 YYDKDF (reference sequence). Trimming at V came to 3 bases and at J to 8 bases, leaving 3 bases not matched to a gene. The CDR3 loop spans 13 amino acids. CDR3 residues: CATSRGQPEKLFF. The CDR3 DNA sequence: TGTGCCACCAGCAGGGGACAGCCGGAAAAACTGTTTTTT.

The rearrangement joins TRBV28 to TRBJ2-7; TRBD1 is a possible D gene (6 bases). The CDR3 loop spans 14 amino acids. Per the germline V gene, CDR1 is MDHEN and CDR2 is SYDVKM. V lost 9 bases and J lost 4, with 19 bases in between. CDR3 in DNA: TGTGCCAGTATGGACAGTTCTAAATCTTACGAGCAGTACTTC. Its translation is CASMDSSKSYEQYF.